The T cell receptor beta chain described here comes from a study of T cells in Graves' hyperthyroidism and ophthalmopathy. Overall study: Prior to any treatment, at the point of initial diagnosis, peripheral blood was collected. Whole-study findings and limits: Most thyroid clonotypes with frequency above 0.001 were detected in blood.

V lost 7 bases and J lost 0, with 10 bases in between. This CDR3 is 14 amino acids long. Germline V gene lookup returns CDR1 LNHDA and CDR2 SQIVND (reference sequence). Remarks on this clonotype: The antigen is undetermined.

Patients were excluded because of uncontrolled infection, other autoimmune disease, pregnancy or lactation. Regions amplified from RNA transcripts were the TCR beta CDR3 regions. First-round RT-PCR targeting the TCR CDR3 was performed with the HTBI primer set. Using its own MiXCR run on the multiplex PCR reads, TCRdb lists one record per CDR3 protein. Among hundreds of thousands of distinct CDR3 sequences, 16% were seen once, and the ten largest hold around 3.5%. This sequence originates from a woman aged 40 to 55 with Graves' ophthalmopathy. The material sequenced was blood. This chain joins TRBV19 and TRBJ1-5; D is unclear. This chain's CDR3 is CASKSGYSNQPQHF. The CDR3 bases are TGTGCCAGTAAATCGGGTTATAGCAATCAGCCCCAGCATTTT.